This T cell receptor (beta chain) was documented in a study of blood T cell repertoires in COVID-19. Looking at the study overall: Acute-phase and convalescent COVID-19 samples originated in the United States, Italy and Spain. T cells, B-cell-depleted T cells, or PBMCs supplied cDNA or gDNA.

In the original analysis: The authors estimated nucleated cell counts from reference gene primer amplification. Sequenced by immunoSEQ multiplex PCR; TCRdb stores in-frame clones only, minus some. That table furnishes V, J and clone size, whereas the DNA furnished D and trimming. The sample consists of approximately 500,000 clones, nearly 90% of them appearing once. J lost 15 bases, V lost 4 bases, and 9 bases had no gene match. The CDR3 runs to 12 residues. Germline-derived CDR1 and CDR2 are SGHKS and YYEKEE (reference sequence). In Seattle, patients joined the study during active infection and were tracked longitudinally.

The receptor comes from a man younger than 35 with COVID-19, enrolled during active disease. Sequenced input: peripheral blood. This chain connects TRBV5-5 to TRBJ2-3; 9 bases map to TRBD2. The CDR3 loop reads CASSRASGVFYF. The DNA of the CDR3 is TGTGCCAGCAGCCGAGCTAGCGGGGTGTTCTATTTT.